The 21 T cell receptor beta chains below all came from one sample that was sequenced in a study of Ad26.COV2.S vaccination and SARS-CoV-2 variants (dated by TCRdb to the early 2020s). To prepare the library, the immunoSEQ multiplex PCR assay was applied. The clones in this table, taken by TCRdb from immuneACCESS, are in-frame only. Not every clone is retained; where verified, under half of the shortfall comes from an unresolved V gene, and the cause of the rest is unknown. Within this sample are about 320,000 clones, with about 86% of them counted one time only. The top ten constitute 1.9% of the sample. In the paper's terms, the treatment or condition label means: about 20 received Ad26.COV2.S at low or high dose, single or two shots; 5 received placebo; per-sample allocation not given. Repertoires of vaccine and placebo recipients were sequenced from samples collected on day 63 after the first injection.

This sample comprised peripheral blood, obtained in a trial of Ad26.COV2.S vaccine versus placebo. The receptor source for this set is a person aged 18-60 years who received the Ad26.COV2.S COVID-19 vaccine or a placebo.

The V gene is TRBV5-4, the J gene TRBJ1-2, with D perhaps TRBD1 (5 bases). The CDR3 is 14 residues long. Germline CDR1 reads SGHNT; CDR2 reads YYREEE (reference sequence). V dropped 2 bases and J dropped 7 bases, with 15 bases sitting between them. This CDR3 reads CASSLRDGGTGYTF. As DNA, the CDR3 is TGTGCCAGCAGCTTAAGGGACGGTGGTACTGGCTACACCTTC. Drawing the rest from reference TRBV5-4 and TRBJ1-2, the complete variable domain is ETGVTQSPTHLIKTRGQQVTLRCSSQSGHNTVSWYQQALGQGPQFIFQYYREEENGRGNFPPRFSGLQFPNYSSELNVNALELDDSALYLCASSLRDGGTGYTFGSGTRLTVV.

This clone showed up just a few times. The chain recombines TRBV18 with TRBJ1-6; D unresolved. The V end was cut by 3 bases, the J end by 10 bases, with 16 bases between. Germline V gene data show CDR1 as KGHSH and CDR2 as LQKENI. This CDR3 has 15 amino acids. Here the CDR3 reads CASSPGARLDSPLHF. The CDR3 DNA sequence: TGTGCCAGCTCACCCGGAGCCAGGTTGGACTCACCCCTCCACTTT. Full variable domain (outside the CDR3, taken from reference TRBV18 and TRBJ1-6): NAGVMQNPRHLVRRRGQEARLRCSPMKGHSHVYWYRQLPEEGLKFMVYLQKENIIDESGMPKERFSAEFPKEGPSILRIQQVVRGDSAAYFCASSPGARLDSPLHFGNGTRLTVT.

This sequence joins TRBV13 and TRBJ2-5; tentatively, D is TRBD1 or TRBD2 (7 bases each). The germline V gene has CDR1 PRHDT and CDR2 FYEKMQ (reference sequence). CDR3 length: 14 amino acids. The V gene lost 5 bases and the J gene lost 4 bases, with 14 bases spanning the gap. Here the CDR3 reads CASSLTGEGETQYF. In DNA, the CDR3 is TGTGCCAGCAGCCTCACAGGGGAGGGAGAGACCCAGTACTTC.

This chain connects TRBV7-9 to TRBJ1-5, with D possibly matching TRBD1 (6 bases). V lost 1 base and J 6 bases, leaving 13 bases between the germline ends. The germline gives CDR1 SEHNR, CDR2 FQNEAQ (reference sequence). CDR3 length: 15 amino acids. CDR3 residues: CASSLDRAGVQPQHF. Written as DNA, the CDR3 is TGTGCCAGCAGCTTAGATAGGGCAGGGGTTCAGCCCCAGCATTTT. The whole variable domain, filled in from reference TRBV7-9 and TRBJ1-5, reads DTGVSQNPRHKITKRGQNVTFRCDPISEHNRLYWYRQTLGQGPEFLTYFQNEAQLEKSRLLSDRFSAERPKGSFSTLEIQRTEQGDSAMYLCASSLDRAGVQPQHFGDGTRLSIL.

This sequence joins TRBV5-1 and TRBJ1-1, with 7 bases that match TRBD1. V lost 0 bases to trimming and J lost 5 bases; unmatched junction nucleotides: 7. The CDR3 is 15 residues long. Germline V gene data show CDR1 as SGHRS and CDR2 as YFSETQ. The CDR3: CASSLDAGGGTEAFF. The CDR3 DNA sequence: TGCGCCAGCAGCTTGGATGCAGGGGGTGGGACTGAAGCTTTCTTT.

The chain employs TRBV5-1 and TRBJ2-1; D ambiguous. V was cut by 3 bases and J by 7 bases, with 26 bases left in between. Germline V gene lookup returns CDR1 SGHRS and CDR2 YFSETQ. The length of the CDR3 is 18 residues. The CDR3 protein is CASSSKKTTGPFRNEQFF. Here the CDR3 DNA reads TGCGCCAGCAGCTCTAAGAAAACTACCGGGCCTTTCAGGAATGAGCAGTTCTTC.

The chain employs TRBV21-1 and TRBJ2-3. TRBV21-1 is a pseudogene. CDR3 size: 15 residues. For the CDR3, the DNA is TGTGCCAGCAGCAAAGAGGGCTCATCCACAGATACGCAGTATTTT. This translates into CASSKEGSSTDTQYF.

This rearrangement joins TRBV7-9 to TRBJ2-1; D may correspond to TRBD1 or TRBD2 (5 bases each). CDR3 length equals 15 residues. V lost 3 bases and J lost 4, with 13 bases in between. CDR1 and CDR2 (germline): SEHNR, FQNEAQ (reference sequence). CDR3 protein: CASSFLQGPYNEQFF. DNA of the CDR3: TGTGCCAGCAGCTTCCTCCAGGGACCATACAATGAGCAGTTCTTC.

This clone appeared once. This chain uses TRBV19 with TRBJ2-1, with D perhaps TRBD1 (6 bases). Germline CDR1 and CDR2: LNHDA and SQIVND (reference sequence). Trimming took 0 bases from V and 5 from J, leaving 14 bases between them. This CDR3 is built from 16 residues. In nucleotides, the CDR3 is TGTGCCAGTAGTATAGAGGGGTGGGGGCTCAACAATGAGCAGTTCTTC. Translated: CASSIEGWGLNNEQFF.

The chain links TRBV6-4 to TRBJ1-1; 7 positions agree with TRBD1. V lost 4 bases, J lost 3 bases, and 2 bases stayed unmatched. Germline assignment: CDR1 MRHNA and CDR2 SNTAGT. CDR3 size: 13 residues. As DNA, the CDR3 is TGTGCCAGCAGTGCAACAGGGGACACTGAAGCTTTCTTT. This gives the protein CASSATGDTEAFF.

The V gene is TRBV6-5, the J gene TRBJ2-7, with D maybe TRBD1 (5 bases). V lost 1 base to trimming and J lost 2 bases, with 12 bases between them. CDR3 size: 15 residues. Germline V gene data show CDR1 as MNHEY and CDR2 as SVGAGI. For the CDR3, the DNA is TGTGCCAGCAGTTACTGGGGCGGATCTACCTACGAGCAGTACTTC. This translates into CASSYWGGSTYEQYF.

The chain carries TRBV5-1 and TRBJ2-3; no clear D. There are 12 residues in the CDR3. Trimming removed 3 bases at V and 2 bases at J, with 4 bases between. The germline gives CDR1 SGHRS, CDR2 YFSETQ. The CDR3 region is CASSSNTDTQYF. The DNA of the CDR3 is TGCGCCAGCAGCTCTAACACAGATACGCAGTATTTT.

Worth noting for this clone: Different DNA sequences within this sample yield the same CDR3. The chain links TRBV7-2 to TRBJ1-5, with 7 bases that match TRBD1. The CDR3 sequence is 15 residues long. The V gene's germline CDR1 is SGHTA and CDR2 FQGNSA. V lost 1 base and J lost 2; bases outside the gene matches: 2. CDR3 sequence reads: CASSLDRGGNQPQHF. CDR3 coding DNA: TGTGCCAGCAGCTTAGACAGGGGTGGCAATCAGCCCCAGCATTTT.

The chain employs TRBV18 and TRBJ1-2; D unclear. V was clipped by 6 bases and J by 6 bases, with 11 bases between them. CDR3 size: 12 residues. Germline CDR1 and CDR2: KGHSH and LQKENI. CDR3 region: CASSLPGDGYTF. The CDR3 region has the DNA TGTGCCAGCTCTCTTCCGGGTGATGGCTACACCTTC.

The chain's CDR3 is CASSQDSIGRGYTF. CDR3 bases: TGTGCCAGCAGCCAAGATAGTATCGGTCGGGGGTACACCTTC. The rearrangement uses TRBV3-1 (or the pseudogene TRBV3-2) and TRBJ1-2, with D possibly TRBD1 on 5 matching bases. CDR1 is LGHDT, CDR2 YNNKEL, per germline (reference sequence). Trimming took 0 bases from V and 11 from J, leaving 16 bases between them. The CDR3 runs 14 residues.

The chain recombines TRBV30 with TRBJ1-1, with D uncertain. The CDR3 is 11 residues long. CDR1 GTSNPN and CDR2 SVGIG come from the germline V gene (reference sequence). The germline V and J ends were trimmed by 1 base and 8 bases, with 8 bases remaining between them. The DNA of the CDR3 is TGTGCCTGGAGTGCGTGGTCCGAAGCTTTCTTT. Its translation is CAWSAWSEAFF.

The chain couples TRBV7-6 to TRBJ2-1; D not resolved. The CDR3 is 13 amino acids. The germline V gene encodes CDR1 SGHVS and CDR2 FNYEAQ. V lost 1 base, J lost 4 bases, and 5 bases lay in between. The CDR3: CASSLDSYNEQFF. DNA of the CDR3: TGTGCCAGCAGCTTAGATTCGTACAATGAGCAGTTCTTC.

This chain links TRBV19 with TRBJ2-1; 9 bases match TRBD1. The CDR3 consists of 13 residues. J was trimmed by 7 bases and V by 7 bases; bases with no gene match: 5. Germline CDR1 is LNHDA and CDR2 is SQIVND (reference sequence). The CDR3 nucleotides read TGTGCCAGTATGGCGACAGGGGGTAATGAGCAGTTCTTC. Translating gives CASMATGGNEQFF.

CDR3 bases: TGTGCCAGCAGCCCCCCCGGCAGCTACGAGCAGTACTTC. It codes for CASSPPGSYEQYF. The chain joins TRBV7-3 to TRBJ2-7; no clear D gene. The CDR3 runs 13 residues. V was trimmed by 5 bases and J by 3 bases, leaving 11 bases between them. The germline V gene has CDR1 SGHTA and CDR2 FQGTGA.

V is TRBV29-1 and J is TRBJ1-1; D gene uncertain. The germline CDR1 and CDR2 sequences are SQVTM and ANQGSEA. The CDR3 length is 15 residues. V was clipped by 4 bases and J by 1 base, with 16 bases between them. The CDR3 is CSVGDFWQPNTEAFF. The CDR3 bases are TGCAGCGTTGGGGATTTTTGGCAGCCGAACACTGAAGCTTTCTTT.

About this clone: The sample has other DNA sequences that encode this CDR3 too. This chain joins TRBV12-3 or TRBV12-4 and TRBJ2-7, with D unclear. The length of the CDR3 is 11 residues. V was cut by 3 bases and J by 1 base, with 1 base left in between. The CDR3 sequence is CASSFSYEQYF. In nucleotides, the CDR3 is TGTGCCAGCAGTTTTTCCTACGAGCAGTACTTC.